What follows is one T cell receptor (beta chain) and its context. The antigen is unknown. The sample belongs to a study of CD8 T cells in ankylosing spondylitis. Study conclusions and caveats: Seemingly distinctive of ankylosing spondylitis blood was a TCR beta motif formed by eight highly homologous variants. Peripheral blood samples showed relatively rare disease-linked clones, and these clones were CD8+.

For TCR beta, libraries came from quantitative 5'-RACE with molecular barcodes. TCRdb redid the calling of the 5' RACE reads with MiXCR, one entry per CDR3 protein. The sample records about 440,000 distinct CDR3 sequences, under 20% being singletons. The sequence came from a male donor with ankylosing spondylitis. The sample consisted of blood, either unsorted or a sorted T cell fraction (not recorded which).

The CDR3 spells CASSYVLGKEINTGELFF. In DNA, the CDR3 is TGTGCCAGCAGTTACGTTCTGGGGAAAGAAATCAACACCGGGGAGCTGTTTTTT. This chain uses TRBV6-2 or TRBV6-3 with TRBJ2-2; D unclear. The CDR3 extends over 18 amino acids. V was trimmed by 2 bases and J by 2 bases, leaving 18 bases between them. Per the germline V gene, CDR1 is MNHEY and CDR2 is SVGEGT.